This is a list of T cell receptor beta chains from one sample in a study of blood T cell repertoires in COVID-19. TCRdb's table, derived via immunoSEQ multiplex PCR, lists solely in-frame clones and lacks some. The profile shows 310,000 or so clones, 89% of them singletons. Sequenced: PBMCs or T cells enriched from blood (not recorded which). The receptors originated from a woman aged 40 to 50 who had recovered from COVID-19. The CDR3 runs from the conserved cysteine through the conserved F or W. The D gene is left open where the match is weak. Clone size is given for some rows only: seen once, a few or many times, or a class if the clone is expanded.

>15|NA|NA|TRBV5-8|TRBJ1-2
TGTGCCAGCAGCTTGGCGGGTCCCCTAGGAGGCGGCTACACCTTC
CASSLAGPLGGGYTF
>16|TRBD1|once|TRBV5-1|TRBJ2-5
TGCGCCAGCAGCTTGCGGGACAGGGGGCGTTGGGAGACCCAGTACTTC
CASSLRDRGRWETQYF
>14|TRBD1|once|TRBV18|TRBJ2-7
TGTGCCAGCTCATCGGGACAGGGCTCCTACGAGCAGTACTTC
CASSSGQGSYEQYF
>13|NA|NA|TRBV19|TRBJ1-2
TGTGCCAGTAGTCAGTCAGGGGTCTATGGCTACACCTTC
CASSQSGVYGYTF
>15|NA|NA|TRBV9|TRBJ2-5
TGTGCCAGCAGCGTAGGGGCTGGAAATCAAGAGACCCAGTACTTC
CASSVGAGNQETQYF
>14|NA|NA|TRBV15|TRBJ2-1
TGTGCCACCCAGATCGGGGGAACCTACAATGAGCAGTTCTTC
CATQIGGTYNEQFF
>15|TRBD1|NA|TRBV15|TRBJ2-4
TGTGCCACCAGCGGGACAGGGGGAGCCAAAAACATTCAGTACTTC
CATSGTGGAKNIQYF
>18|TRBD2|NA|TRBV4-1|TRBJ2-7
TGCGCCAGCAGCCAAGATCGGGGGGTCGGGTACTATCCAAACGAGCAGTACTTC
CASSQDRGVGYYPNEQYF
>14|TRBD2|NA|TRBV19|TRBJ2-1
TGTGCCAGTAGTATGGGGACTAGCGGCAATGAGCAGTTCTTC
CASSMGTSGNEQFF
>11|TRBD1|NA|TRBV10-3|TRBJ2-7
TGTGCCATCAAGGGGGCAGGAGAGCAGTACTTC
CAIKGAGEQYF
>15|NA|NA|TRBV6-2/TRBV6-3|TRBJ2-1
TGTGCCAGCAGTCCCTCGGAGGGGCGAAACAATGAGCAGTTCTTC
CASSPSEGRNNEQFF
>15|NA|NA|TRBV9|TRBJ1-1
TGTGCCAGCAGCGTTTCGGGGGGTTTGAACACTGAAGCTTTCTTT
CASSVSGGLNTEAFF
>15|NA|NA|TRBV6-2/TRBV6-3|TRBJ1-5
TGTGCCAGCAGTTACTCGACATATAGCAATCAGCCCCAGCATTTT
CASSYSTYSNQPQHF
>15|TRBD2|few|TRBV5-4|TRBJ2-1
TGTGCCAGCAGTCACGGGGGGGTATCCTACAATGAGCAGTTCTTC
CASSHGGVSYNEQFF
>11|TRBD2|NA|TRBV2|TRBJ2-7
TGTGCCAGCGACACAGCGGGGGAGCAGTACTTC
CASDTAGEQYF
>14|NA|NA|TRBV7-9|TRBJ2-3
TGTGCCAGCAGCTGGACTACTAGCACAGATACGCAGTATTTT
CASSWTTSTDTQYF
>15|TRBD2|NA|TRBV7-8|TRBJ2-7
TGTGCCAGCAGCTCACTGGGACTAGCGAGCTACGAGCAGTACTTC
CASSSLGLASYEQYF
>16|TRBD1|NA|TRBV12-5|TRBJ2-1
TGTGCTAGTGGTTTGTTCCGGGACAGGGGTGGGTATGAGCAGTTCTTC
CASGLFRDRGGYEQFF
>17|TRBD1|NA|TRBV7-9|TRBJ1-1
TGTGCCAGCAGCTTAGAGACAGGGAGTGGGGTGAACACTGAAGCTTTCTTT
CASSLETGSGVNTEAFF
>15|TRBD1|NA|TRBV10-2|TRBJ2-2
TGCGCCAGCAGTGAGGACAGGGGGGCTTCCGGGGAGCTGTTTTTT
CASSEDRGASGELFF
>16|TRBD2|NA|TRBV2|TRBJ2-1
TGTGCCAGCAGTGGAACGGGGGGGCTGACCTACAATGAGCAGTTCTTC
CASSGTGGLTYNEQFF
>15|NA|many|TRBV7-3|TRBJ2-7
TGTGCCAGCAGCCTCCAGGGAGGGACATCCTACGAGCAGTACTTC
CASSLQGGTSYEQYF
>16|TRBD2|NA|TRBV6-5|TRBJ2-3
TGTGCCAGCAGTTTACGGACTAGCGGGGCCCCAGATACGCAGTATTTT
CASSLRTSGAPDTQYF
>15|NA|NA|TRBV7-9|TRBJ1-4
TGTGCCAGCAGCTTCGAAGGGCAGGGAGGTGAAAAACTGTTTTTT
CASSFEGQGGEKLFF
>15|TRBD2|NA|TRBV7-3|TRBJ2-3
TGTGCCAGCAGCTCCCAACCGACTAGCCCAGATACGCAGTATTTT
CASSSQPTSPDTQYF
>13|TRBD2|NA|TRBV29-1|TRBJ2-5
TGCAGCGTGGAGCGGGGGGGTTGGGAGACCCAGTACTTC
CSVERGGWETQYF
>14|TRBD1|NA|TRBV30|TRBJ1-3
TGTGCCTGGAGTGTGACAGGGACTGGAAACACCATATATTTT
CAWSVTGTGNTIYF
>17|NA|NA|TRBV11-3|TRBJ1-3
TGTGCCAGCAGCTGCCCACTCGGACATATGGATGGAAACACCATATATTTT
CASSCPLGHMDGNTIYF
>13|TRBD1|NA|TRBV7-2|TRBJ2-1
TGTGCCAGCAGCCCGACAGGGTGGAATGAGCAGTTCTTC
CASSPTGWNEQFF
>15|NA|NA|TRBV28|TRBJ2-7
TGTGCCAGCAGTTCCTCCGGGACAAGGACCTACGAGCAGTACTTC
CASSSSGTRTYEQYF
>14|TRBD1|NA|TRBV7-2|TRBJ1-1
TGTGCCAGCAGCTTTGACAGGGGGGACACTGAAGCTTTCTTT
CASSFDRGDTEAFF
>12|NA|NA|TRBV30|TRBJ2-2
TGTGCCTGGAGTGTCGTCACCGGGGAGCTGTTTTTT
CAWSVVTGELFF
>18|TRBD2|NA|TRBV6-4|TRBJ2-3
TGTGCCCCCAGCAGAGGGGGAGCGGGGGGGCCCGACACAGATACGCAGTATTTT
CAPSRGGAGGPDTDTQYF
>18|NA|once|TRBV3-1/TRBV3-2|TRBJ1-6
TGTGCCAGCAGCCAAGATAGTAAGCTGGGGCCCTATAATTCACCCCTCCACTTT
CASSQDSKLGPYNSPLHF
>14|TRBD1|NA|TRBV6-5|TRBJ2-7
TGTGCCAGCAGTTACTCGGGACAGGGCTACGAGCAGTACTTC
CASSYSGQGYEQYF
>12|TRBD1|NA|TRBV30|TRBJ1-1
TGTGCCTGGATTCGGACAGGGGGAATCGCTTTCTTT
CAWIRTGGIAFF
>14|NA|few|TRBV4-3|TRBJ2-7
TGCGCCAGCAGCCCAGGGGAAGGAGACTACGAGCAGTACTTC
CASSPGEGDYEQYF
>14|TRBD1|NA|TRBV19|TRBJ1-5
TGTGCCAGTACCCCCCTGACAGGGCATCAGCCCCAGCATTTT
CASTPLTGHQPQHF
>14|NA|once|TRBV9|TRBJ2-7
TGTGCCAGCAGCGTAGATCCGGGAATGGGGGAGCAGTACTTC
CASSVDPGMGEQYF
>12|TRBD1|NA|TRBV6-5|TRBJ1-2
TGTGCCAGCGGGGACAGGAACTATGGCTACACCTTC
CASGDRNYGYTF
>15|NA|NA|TRBV28|TRBJ1-2
TGTGCCAGCAGTGGCAGTCTCCGATCTCAGTATGGCTACACCTTC
CASSGSLRSQYGYTF
>15|NA|NA|TRBV27|TRBJ1-2
TGTGCCAGCAGTAACTACAGGGATTTGGGCTATGGCTACACCTTC
CASSNYRDLGYGYTF
>19|NA|NA|TRBV13|TRBJ2-6
TGTGCCAGCAGCTTAGGAAGGGTCGGGGGAGGAACTGGGGCCAACGTCCTGACTTTC
CASSLGRVGGGTGANVLTF
>14|TRBD1|NA|TRBV30|TRBJ2-3
TGTGCCTGGAACCCCGGGACAGGGCCAGATACGCAGTATTTT
CAWNPGTGPDTQYF
>15|NA|NA|TRBV7-9|TRBJ1-1
TGTGCCAGCAGCGGGACCGGGACTGAAAACACTGAAGCTTTCTTT
CASSGTGTENTEAFF
>14|NA|once|TRBV30|TRBJ2-3
TGTGCCTGGAGTGGAGTTTTTTATGCAGATACGCAGTATTTT
CAWSGVFYADTQYF
>13|NA|once|TRBV19|TRBJ2-5
TGTGCCAGTAGTCGGGACATCCAAGAGACCCAGTACTTC
CASSRDIQETQYF
>18|TRBD2|NA|TRBV5-1|TRBJ2-1
TGCGCCAGCAGCTTGGTCCCATTGCTTAGCGGGAGTGGCAATGAGCAGTTCTTC
CASSLVPLLSGSGNEQFF
>16|NA|NA|TRBV3-1/TRBV3-2|TRBJ2-2
TGTGCCAGCAGCCATCAGGTGAAGGGGGACACCGGGGAGCTGTTTTTT
CASSHQVKGDTGELFF
>14|TRBD1|NA|TRBV28|TRBJ2-3
TGTGCCAGCAGCCGGGACAGGGGCACAGATACGCAGTATTTT
CASSRDRGTDTQYF
>12|NA|NA|TRBV3-1/TRBV3-2|TRBJ1-4
TGTGCCAGCAGCCAGACAGGAGAAAAACTGTTTTTT
CASSQTGEKLFF
>17|NA|NA|TRBV21-1|TRBJ1-1
TGTGCCAGCAGCAAAAAAAGGGGGTCGGCGGGGGTCACTGAAGCTTTCTTT
CASSKKRGSAGVTEAFF
>14|NA|once|TRBV3-1/TRBV3-2|TRBJ1-3
TGTGCCAGCAGCCAGGGCTACTCTGGAAACACCATATATTTT
CASSQGYSGNTIYF
>15|NA|once|TRBV15|TRBJ2-7
TGTGCCACCAGCAGAGATCGAGGGTTTAACTACGAGCAGTACTTC
CATSRDRGFNYEQYF
>16|TRBD2|NA|TRBV27|TRBJ2-1
TGTGCCAGCAGTTCCTCGGCTAGCGGGGGATACAATGAGCAGTTCTTC
CASSSSASGGYNEQFF
>14|TRBD1|few|TRBV7-3|TRBJ1-2
TGTGCCAGCAGCACCACGACAGGGCGGTATGGCTACACCTTC
CASSTTTGRYGYTF
>15|TRBD2|NA|TRBV6-5|TRBJ2-7
TGTGCCAGCAGTTACCGTAGCGGGAGCTCCTACGAGCAGTACTTC
CASSYRSGSSYEQYF